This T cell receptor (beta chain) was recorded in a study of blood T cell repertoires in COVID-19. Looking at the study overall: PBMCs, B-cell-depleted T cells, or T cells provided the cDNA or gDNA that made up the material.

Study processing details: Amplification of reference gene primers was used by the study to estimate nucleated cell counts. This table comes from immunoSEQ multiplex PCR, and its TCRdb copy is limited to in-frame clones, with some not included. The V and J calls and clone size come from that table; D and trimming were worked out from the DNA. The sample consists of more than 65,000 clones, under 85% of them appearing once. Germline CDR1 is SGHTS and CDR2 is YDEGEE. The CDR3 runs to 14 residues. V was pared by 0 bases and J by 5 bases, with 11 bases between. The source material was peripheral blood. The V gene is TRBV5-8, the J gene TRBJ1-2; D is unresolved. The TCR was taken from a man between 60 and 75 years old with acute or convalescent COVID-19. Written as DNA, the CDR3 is TGTGCCAGCAGCTTGGCTCCCGGCGGGTATGGCTACACCTTC. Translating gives CASSLAPGGYGYTF. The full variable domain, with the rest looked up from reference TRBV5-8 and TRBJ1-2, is EAGVTQSPTHLIKTRGQQATLRCSPISGHTSVYWYQQALGLGLQFLLWYDEGEERNRGNFPPRFSGRQFPNYSSELNVNALELEDSALYLCASSLAPGGYGYTFGSGTRLTVV.